One sample yielded the 18 T cell receptor beta chains listed below, sequenced in a study of shared clonotypes between healthy human individuals (dated by TCRdb to 2018 to 2020). The protocol used for the library was the immunoSEQ multiplex PCR assay. As stored in TCRdb, this immuneACCESS dataset retains in-frame rearrangements with V and J assigned. A fraction of the clones does not appear; measured against another copy, unresolved V genes explain less than half of the discrepancy, and the remainder lacks a known reason. Here the sample has 150,000 to 200,000 clones; approximately 92% occur a single time. Of the sample, 0.065% to 0.07% falls within the top ten clones. The sequenced material came from naive CD4+ T cells sorted from blood. Per the publication, the cell subset or site label means: CD45RA+ positively selected. Receptors originate from a woman aged 25 to 45 in good health.

This chain links TRBV2 with TRBJ2-6; TRBD2 is a possible D gene (5 bases). Trimming removed 6 bases from V and 0 bases from J, with 12 bases in between. The CDR3 is made up of 16 amino acids. Germline V lookup: CDR1 SNHLY, CDR2 FYNNEI. Here the CDR3 DNA reads TGTGCCAGCAGGAAGGCGGGTACCTCTGGGGCCAACGTCCTGACTTTC. Its translation is CASRKAGTSGANVLTF.

The rearrangement uses TRBV27 and TRBJ2-3; D ambiguous. CDR1 and CDR2 from the germline V gene are MNHEY and SMNVEV (reference sequence). Trimming stripped 3 bases from V and 8 bases from J, with 12 bases between. The CDR3 is 13 residues long. The CDR3 loop is CASSLGGLGTQYF. CDR3 bases: TGTGCCAGCAGTTTGGGTGGGCTGGGTACGCAGTATTTT.

Only one count was recorded for this clone. J is TRBJ2-5 and V is TRBV4-1, with 8 bases lining up with TRBD2. CDR1 is MGHRA and CDR2 is YSYEKL in the germline V gene. This CDR3 is 14 amino acids long. Trimming took 5 bases from V and 6 from J; bases not matched to a gene: 8. CDR3 region: CASSGAGGSQTQYF. In DNA, the CDR3 is TGCGCCAGCAGCGGGGCGGGAGGTTCTCAGACCCAGTACTTC.

V usage is TRBV28 and J usage is TRBJ2-7; D not resolved. CDR1 and CDR2 (germline): MDHEN, SYDVKM. Trimming stripped 4 bases from V and 3 bases from J, with 4 bases between. This CDR3 is built from 11 residues. The CDR3 region is CASSSHYEQYF. The CDR3 coding sequence is TGTGCCAGCAGTTCCCACTACGAGCAGTACTTC.

CDR3 loop: CASSQVGQGGNQPQHF. The CDR3 DNA is TGCGCCAGCAGCCAAGTAGGACAGGGGGGCAATCAGCCCCAGCATTTT. V is TRBV4-1 and J is TRBJ1-5; TRBD1 aligns across 10 bases. V gave up 1 base and J gave up 2 bases; unmatched junction bases: 2. The CDR3 totals 16 residues. Germline loops: CDR1 MGHRA, CDR2 YSYEKL.

V and J are TRBV20-1 and TRBJ1-2; no clear D gene. Per germline, CDR1 DFQATT and CDR2 SNEGSKA (reference sequence). Trimming took 6 bases from V and 6 from J, leaving 11 bases between them. The CDR3 consists of 11 residues. Written as DNA, the CDR3 is TGCAGTGCCAATGACGCGAATGGCTACACCTTC. Translating it yields CSANDANGYTF.

This clone showed up just a few times. This chain links TRBV19 with TRBJ2-7; 7 nucleotides agree with TRBD2. The CDR3 length is 15 residues. V lost 4 bases, J lost 0 bases, and 6 bases stayed unmatched. CDR1 is LNHDA, CDR2 SQIVND, per germline (reference sequence). The CDR3 sequence is CASSSLADSSYEQYF. CDR3 in DNA: TGTGCCAGTAGTAGTCTAGCGGATAGCTCCTACGAGCAGTACTTC.

The rearrangement links TRBV5-1 to TRBJ1-4; D is perhaps TRBD1 (5 bases). CDR3 length: 17 residues. V lost 0 bases, J lost 0 bases, and 12 bases lay in between. Germline assignment: CDR1 SGHRS and CDR2 YFSETQ. The CDR3 DNA sequence: TGCGCCAGCAGCTTGGAGGCCAGGGTATCAACTAATGAAAAACTGTTTTTT. Protein: CASSLEARVSTNEKLFF. Together with reference TRBV5-1 and TRBJ1-4, the CDR3 gives the full variable domain: KAGVTQTPRYLIKTRGQQVTLSCSPISGHRSVSWYQQTPGQGLQFLFEYFSETQRNKGNFPGRFSGRQFSNSRSEMNVSTLELGDSALYLCASSLEARVSTNEKLFFGSGTQLSVL.

This sequence joins TRBV7-1 and TRBJ2-7; 8 bases agree with TRBD2. TRBV7-1 is annotated as an ORF whose role is uncertain. CDR3 length: 14 amino acids. The V gene end was trimmed by 5 bases and the J gene end by 3 bases; junction bases not matched to a gene: 6. The CDR3 is CASSVLLADYEQYF. CDR3 nucleotide sequence: TGTGCCAGCAGCGTACTACTAGCGGACTACGAGCAGTACTTC.

The chain is built from TRBV7-2 and TRBJ1-1; D is unresolved. Germline loops: CDR1 SGHTA, CDR2 FQGNSA. Trimming took off 1 base at V and 1 base at J, with 10 bases between the two ends. The CDR3 runs 15 residues. For the CDR3, the DNA is TGTGCCAGCAGCTTAGGTCTACCGCGGAACACTGAAGCTTTCTTT. It translates to CASSLGLPRNTEAFF.

The rearrangement joins TRBV7-2 to TRBJ2-7, with 9 positions matching TRBD1. The J segment lost 4 bases and the V segment lost 5 bases, leaving 9 bases of the junction unmatched. Germline loops: CDR1 SGHTA, CDR2 FQGNSA. The CDR3 runs 15 residues. The CDR3 here is CASSRQRDRVYEQYF. CDR3 bases: TGTGCCAGCAGCCGTCAGCGGGACAGGGTATACGAGCAGTACTTC.

The chain couples TRBV19 to TRBJ1-2, with a tentative D call TRBD1 (5 bases). The CDR3 is 14 residues long. Between the trimmed V and J ends, which lost 5 bases and 4 bases, there was a span of 14 bases. The V gene's germline CDR1 is LNHDA and CDR2 SQIVND (reference sequence). The CDR3 spells CASSGDGHGYGYTF. In DNA form, the CDR3 reads TGTGCCAGTAGTGGGGACGGCCATGGCTATGGCTACACCTTC.

The chain carries TRBV5-4 and TRBJ2-7, with TRBD2 matching 8 bases. The CDR3 runs 14 residues. Per germline, CDR1 SGHNT and CDR2 YYREEE (reference sequence). Trimming cost V 4 bases and J 4 bases; bases outside gene matches: 7. The CDR3 DNA follows: TGTGCCAGCAGCCAAGGACTAGCTCGATACGAGCAGTACTTC. The encoded protein is CASSQGLARYEQYF. The entire variable domain, with the rest obtained from reference TRBV5-4 and TRBJ2-7, is as follows: ETGVTQSPTHLIKTRGQQVTLRCSSQSGHNTVSWYQQALGQGPQFIFQYYREEENGRGNFPPRFSGLQFPNYSSELNVNALELDDSALYLCASSQGLARYEQYFGPGTRLTVT.

Details on this clone: The identical CDR3 is also encoded by other nucleotide sequences in the sample. The V and J genes are TRBV4-1 and TRBJ1-2; D remains ambiguous. V lost 1 base and J 2 bases, leaving 5 bases between the germline ends. The CDR3 spans 13 residues. The germline V gene has CDR1 MGHRA and CDR2 YSYEKL. As DNA, the CDR3 is TGCGCCAGCAGCCAAGGGCGAAACTATGGCTACACCTTC. As protein: CASSQGRNYGYTF.

The chain uses TRBV7-2 and TRBJ1-3, with D uncertain. CDR1 SGHTA and CDR2 FQGNSA come from the germline V gene. V was clipped by 5 bases and J by 0 bases, with 8 bases between them. The CDR3 spans 14 residues. CDR3 sequence reads: CASSPHSSGNTIYF. CDR3 coding DNA: TGTGCCAGCAGCCCCCATAGCTCTGGAAACACCATATATTTT.

The chain employs TRBV13 and TRBJ1-2, with D possibly being TRBD1 (5 bases). This CDR3 has 15 amino acids. Germline-derived CDR1 and CDR2 are PRHDT and FYEKMQ (reference sequence). Trimming removed 2 bases from V and 5 bases from J, with 15 bases in between. CDR3 in DNA: TGTGCCAGCAGCTTAAGCGTAGGGGAATGGTATGGCTACACCTTC. It yields the protein CASSLSVGEWYGYTF.

This clone was detected only once. The CDR3 sequence is CASSLGGGGYEQYF. CDR3 in DNA: TGTGCCAGCAGTTTAGGAGGAGGGGGCTACGAGCAGTACTTC. This chain joins TRBV28 and TRBJ2-7; D tentatively reads TRBD1 or TRBD2 (6 bases each). Germline CDR1 and CDR2: MDHEN and SYDVKM. This CDR3 has 14 residues. The V gene lost 2 bases and the J gene lost 3 bases, with 11 bases spanning the gap.

The chain uses TRBV7-2 and TRBJ2-2; 9 bases are a match to TRBD2. The CDR3 consists of 16 residues. Germline V CDR1 and CDR2: SGHTA, FQGNSA. Trimming at V came to 1 base and at J to 4 bases, leaving 4 bases not matched to a gene. The CDR3 loop is CASSLVSSGITGELFF. The CDR3 bases are TGTGCCAGCAGCTTAGTCTCTAGCGGGATCACCGGGGAGCTGTTTTTT. The whole variable domain, filled in from reference TRBV7-2 and TRBJ2-2, reads GAGVSQSPSNKVTEKGKDVELRCDPISGHTALYWYRQSLGQGLEFLIYFQGNSAPDKSGLPSDRFSAERTGGSVSTLTIQRTQQEDSAVYLCASSLVSSGITGELFFGEGSRLTVL.